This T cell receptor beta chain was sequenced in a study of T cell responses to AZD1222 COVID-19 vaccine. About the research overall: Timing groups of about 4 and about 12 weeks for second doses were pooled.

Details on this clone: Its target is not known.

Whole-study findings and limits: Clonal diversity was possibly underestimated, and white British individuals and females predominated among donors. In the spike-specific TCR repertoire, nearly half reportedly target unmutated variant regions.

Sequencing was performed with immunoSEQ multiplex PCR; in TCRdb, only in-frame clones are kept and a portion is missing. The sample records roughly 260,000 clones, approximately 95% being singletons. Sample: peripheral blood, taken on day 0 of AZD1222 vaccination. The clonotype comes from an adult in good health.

The CDR3 nucleotides are TGTGCCACCAGCAGAGAAAACAGGGTAGATTCACCCCTCCACTTT. Protein product: CATSRENRVDSPLHF. The V call is TRBV15, the J call TRBJ1-6, with a weak D call TRBD1 (6 bases). Trimming took 0 bases from V and 8 from J, leaving 11 bases between them. Germline values: CDR1 LNHNV, CDR2 YYDKDF (reference sequence). This CDR3 is built from 15 residues.